This T cell receptor beta chain was documented in a study of T cell changes during pregnancy in multiple sclerosis. The CDR3 loop spans 18 amino acids. The V gene end was trimmed by 5 bases and the J gene end by 5 bases; junction bases not matched to a gene: 18. From germline, CDR1 is SEHNR and CDR2 FQNEAQ (reference sequence). Profiling relied on immunoSEQ multiplex PCR, and the TCRdb table lists in-frame clones only, not all of them. The sample records 25,000 to 30,000 clones, approximately 81% being singletons. This clone was recorded once. This sequence joins TRBV7-9 and TRBJ2-7; TRBD1 matches at 10 bases. The input for sequencing was CD8+ T cells from peripheral blood mononuclear cells, taken after pregnancy. The TCR comes from a female donor with multiple sclerosis, enrolled in a pregnancy study. The CDR3, as DNA: TGTGCCAGCAGCCGCCTAGGGACAGGGGTTGGGTATCGGGACGAGCAGTACTTC. Protein: CASSRLGTGVGYRDEQYF.